This T cell receptor beta chain was retrieved from a study of Ad26.COV2.S vaccination and SARS-CoV-2 variants. The data were produced by immunoSEQ multiplex PCR, yet TCRdb's version contains in-frame clones alone and is incomplete. The sample consists of under 600,000 clones, around 89% of them appearing once. Treatment: roughly 20 received Ad26.COV2.S at low or high dose, single or two shots; about 5 received placebo; per-sample allocation not given. Sampling was done on day 63 after the first vaccine or placebo injection. V was cut by 3 bases and J by 5 bases, with 9 bases left in between. This CDR3 comprises 13 residues. Germline CDR1 and CDR2: MNHEY and SMNVEV (reference sequence).

The sample was peripheral blood, taken in a trial of Ad26.COV2.S vaccine versus placebo. This TCR was recovered from a person aged 18-60 years who received the Ad26.COV2.S COVID-19 vaccine or a placebo. The chain couples TRBV27 to TRBJ2-3; D not certain. The CDR3, as DNA: TGTGCCAGCAGTTTTGGGGTAGGAGATACGCAGTATTTT. This encodes CASSFGVGDTQYF.